A single sample is the source of the 16 T cell receptor beta chains below, sequenced in a study of cytomegalovirus exposure and HLA in healthy donors (TCRdb year 2017). The method was the immunoSEQ multiplex PCR assay. The multiplex PCR relied on a mix of 60 forward primers for TCR Vbeta segments and 13 reverse primers for TCR Jbeta segments. TCRdb mirrors the immuneACCESS table, restricted to in-frame sequences. Some clones are absent from its copies; in checked studies, under half trace to an unresolved V gene, and the reason for the others is unknown. The sample records around 100,000 clones, about 75% of which are singletons. The biggest ten clones account for more than 9% of the sample. The specimen sequenced was PBMCs. The receptors stem from a man aged 50-60 years in good health and CMV-seronegative.

The chain uses TRBV28 and TRBJ2-7, with D possibly TRBD2 on 6 matching bases. CDR3 size: 12 residues. Germline CDR1 and CDR2: MDHEN and SYDVKM. In nucleotides, the CDR3 is TGTGGCTCAGGGAGGCCCCCCTACGAGCAGTACTTC. It is translated as CGSGRPPYEQYF.

This clone was counted only a few times. This chain uses TRBV11-2 with TRBJ1-2; D not resolved. Germline assignment: CDR1 SGHAT and CDR2 FQNNGV. V was pared by 4 bases and J by 3 bases, with 9 bases between. This CDR3 comprises 13 residues. Written as DNA, the CDR3 is TGTGCCAGCAGCTCTGGACTGGACTATGGCTACACCTTC. As protein: CASSSGLDYGYTF.

The chain recombines TRBV27 with TRBJ2-2; 7 bases are shared with TRBD1. Germline assignment: CDR1 MNHEY and CDR2 SMNVEV (reference sequence). V lost 8 bases and J lost 1; bases outside the gene matches: 4. This CDR3 region has 14 residues. The CDR3 reads CASGNRGNTGELFF. The CDR3 DNA is TGTGCCAGCGGGAACAGGGGGAACACCGGGGAGCTGTTTTTT.

CDR3 nucleotide sequence: TGTGCCATCAGTGGGGATTCGACAGGGGCCCCTCAGCCCCAGCATTTT. Translated: CAISGDSTGAPQPQHF. The chain couples TRBV10-3 to TRBJ1-5; 8 bases map to TRBD1. J gave up 6 bases and V 4 bases, and 11 bases lay outside the gene matches. This CDR3 comprises 16 residues. Germline V CDR1 and CDR2: ENHRY, SYGVKD.

V is TRBV4-2 and J is TRBJ2-1, with 7 positions matching TRBD2. Germline lookup yields CDR1 LGHNA and CDR2 YNFKEQ. V gave up 1 base and J gave up 6 bases; unmatched junction bases: 12. The length of the CDR3 is 17 residues. This CDR3 reads CASSQVEGGPSGNEQFF. The CDR3 nucleotides are TGTGCCAGCAGCCAAGTGGAGGGAGGGCCCTCGGGCAATGAGCAGTTCTTC.

This sequence joins TRBV5-1 and TRBJ2-5, with 10 bases aligning to TRBD2. Germline CDR1 reads SGHRS; CDR2 reads YFSETQ. Trimming took 1 base from V and 3 from J; bases not matched to a gene: 3. The CDR3 runs 15 residues. The CDR3 here is CASSLSTSGEETQYF. CDR3 in DNA: TGCGCCAGCAGCTTGTCTACTAGCGGGGAAGAGACCCAGTACTTC. The full variable domain, its missing parts supplied by reference TRBV5-1 and TRBJ2-5, is KAGVTQTPRYLIKTRGQQVTLSCSPISGHRSVSWYQQTPGQGLQFLFEYFSETQRNKGNFPGRFSGRQFSNSRSEMNVSTLELGDSALYLCASSLSTSGEETQYFGPGTRLLVL.

The rearrangement links TRBV5-1 to TRBJ2-5, with D hard to call. The V gene lost 0 bases and the J gene lost 5 bases, with 8 bases spanning the gap. This CDR3 has 13 residues. Germline V gene lookup returns CDR1 SGHRS and CDR2 YFSETQ. CDR3 amino acids: CASSLVVRETQYF. In nucleotides, the CDR3 is TGCGCCAGCAGCTTGGTTGTCAGGGAGACCCAGTACTTC.

In DNA form, the CDR3 reads TGTGCCAGCAGGTCAGGGCTTAATCAGCCCCAGCATTTT. It codes for CASRSGLNQPQHF. The J gene is TRBJ1-5, the V gene TRBV6-1, with D possibly being TRBD1 (5 bases). V dropped 6 bases and J dropped 4 bases, with 10 bases sitting between them. Germline CDR1 MNHNS, CDR2 SASEGT. The CDR3 has 13 residues.

The genes are TRBV19 and TRBJ2-1, with 9 bases fitting TRBD2. J was trimmed by 6 bases and V by 1 base; bases with no gene match: 4. The CDR3 extends over 15 amino acids. CDR1 LNHDA and CDR2 SQIVND come from the germline V gene (reference sequence). This chain's CDR3 is CASSIGAGGVNEQFF. The CDR3 DNA reads as TGTGCCAGTAGTATAGGAGCGGGGGGCGTCAATGAGCAGTTCTTC.

This chain connects TRBV7-9 to TRBJ2-1; TRBD2 is a possible D gene (6 bases). This CDR3 comprises 16 residues. The germline gives CDR1 SEHNR, CDR2 FQNEAQ (reference sequence). With 2 bases removed from V and 5 bases from J, the gap between germline ends came to 16 bases. The CDR3 DNA reads as TGTGCCAGCAGCTTATTGGGGCGGGGAACCAACAATGAGCAGTTCTTC. Translation: CASSLLGRGTNNEQFF.

The chain recombines TRBV5-1 with TRBJ2-3; no clear D. The CDR3 is 12 residues long. Germline-derived CDR1 and CDR2 are SGHRS and YFSETQ. Trimming cost V 1 base and J 5 bases, with 5 bases left between them. CDR3 DNA: TGCGCCAGCAGCTTGATCAAAGATACGCAGTATTTT. Protein: CASSLIKDTQYF.

This clone has a handful of counts. This chain connects TRBV30 to TRBJ2-7; no definite D call. Germline lookup yields CDR1 GTSNPN and CDR2 SVGIG (reference sequence). The germline V and J ends were trimmed by 0 bases and 5 bases, with 14 bases remaining between them. This CDR3 is 14 amino acids long. This chain's CDR3 is CAWSVAQVNNEQYF. DNA for the CDR3: TGTGCCTGGAGTGTCGCTCAGGTGAATAACGAGCAGTACTTC.

This clone was seen a single time. The CDR3 nucleotides read TGTGCCAGCAGCCGTCCGGGACTAGCGGGAAACGAGCAGTACTTC. It encodes CASSRPGLAGNEQYF. The chain is built from TRBV7-9 and TRBJ2-7, with TRBD2 matching 13 bases. The germline V gene has CDR1 SEHNR and CDR2 FQNEAQ (reference sequence). After removal of 5 bases from V and 5 bases from J, the junction contained 6 bases not matched to a gene. This CDR3 comprises 15 residues.

The genes are TRBV5-1 and TRBJ2-7, with TRBD1 as a possible D gene (6 bases). The CDR3 has 13 residues. Trimming cost V 6 bases and J 0 bases, with 10 bases left between them. Germline V CDR1 and CDR2: SGHRS, YFSETQ. The CDR3: CASKVGGSYEQYF. Here the CDR3 DNA reads TGCGCCAGCAAGGTAGGGGGCTCCTACGAGCAGTACTTC.

The CDR3 loop reads CASSTGTSAYNEQFF. For the CDR3, the DNA is TGTGCCAGCAGCACCGGGACTAGCGCCTACAATGAGCAGTTCTTC. The V and J genes are TRBV7-3 and TRBJ2-1; 10 nucleotides match TRBD2. Germline-derived CDR1 and CDR2 are SGHTA and FQGTGA. The junction had 3 bases not matched to a gene; V was cut back by 5 bases and J by 2 bases. There are 15 residues in the CDR3.

The CDR3, as DNA: TGCGCCAGCAGCCAAGTAGGGGCAGGGGATTCACCCCTCCACTTT. This sequence encodes CASSQVGAGDSPLHF. The chain carries TRBV4-1 and TRBJ1-6; D is perhaps TRBD1 (6 bases). Trimming removed 1 base from V and 8 bases from J, with 12 bases in between. The germline V gene encodes CDR1 MGHRA and CDR2 YSYEKL. The length of the CDR3 is 15 residues.